A single sample is the source of the 25 T cell receptor beta chains below, sequenced in a study of blood T cell repertoires in COVID-19. The protocol was immunoSEQ multiplex PCR, while the TCRdb copy is restricted to in-frame clones and leaves out a portion. Of 65,000 to 100,000 clones listed, almost 90% are singletons. The sample was peripheral blood. All receptors derive from a woman aged 80 or older with acute or convalescent COVID-19.

The V call is TRBV2, the J call TRBJ1-5; D remains unclear. Per the germline V gene, CDR1 is SNHLY and CDR2 is FYNNEI. This CDR3 comprises 14 residues. Trimming took 4 bases from V and 2 from J, leaving 9 bases between them. CDR3 in DNA: TGTGCCAGCAGTGGAGGTGGAGGCAATCAGCCCCAGCATTTT. This gives the protein CASSGGGGNQPQHF.

The genes are TRBV19 and TRBJ2-6; TRBD1 matches at 11 bases. Germline CDR1 and CDR2: LNHDA and SQIVND (reference sequence). J lost 4 bases, V lost 7 bases, and 18 bases had no gene match. The CDR3 totals 20 residues. In nucleotides, the CDR3 is TGTGCCAGTAAGGGAGATCCTAGGACAGGGGGCGCGGAAGGGGCCAACGTCCTGACTTTC. This encodes CASKGDPRTGGAEGANVLTF.

The chain is built from TRBV10-1 and TRBJ2-7; tentatively, D is TRBD1 (6 bases). Germline V lookup: CDR1 WNHNN, CDR2 SYGVQD (reference sequence). V was shortened by 9 bases and J by 3 bases, with 12 bases between the two germline ends. The CDR3 length is 12 residues. CDR3 in DNA: TGCGCCAGTCACCGGGACAACTACGAGCAGTACTTC. It yields the protein CASHRDNYEQYF.

This rearrangement joins TRBV7-3 to TRBJ1-1; 8 nucleotides agree with TRBD1. The CDR3 covers 15 residues. Trimming cost V 5 bases and J 4 bases; bases outside gene matches: 9. The germline gives CDR1 SGHTA, CDR2 FQGTGA. CDR3 coding DNA: TGTGCCAGCAGCCAATCTGGACAGGGCATCACTGAAGCTTTCTTT. This sequence encodes CASSQSGQGITEAFF.

The rearrangement joins TRBV13 to TRBJ2-7; tentative D call: TRBD2 (5 bases). From germline, CDR1 is PRHDT and CDR2 FYEKMQ (reference sequence). The CDR3 has 12 residues. Trimming took 2 bases from V and 6 from J, leaving 8 bases between them. In DNA form, the CDR3 reads TGTGCCAGCAGCTTAAAGGGAGCCGAGCAGTACTTC. Encoded protein: CASSLKGAEQYF.

In this sample, this clone turned up once. V and J are TRBV18 and TRBJ2-7, with TRBD1 as a possible D gene (6 bases). In germline, CDR1 is KGHSH, CDR2 LQKENI. V was shortened by 4 bases and J by 10 bases, with 20 bases between the two germline ends. This CDR3 comprises 14 residues. The CDR3, as DNA: TGTGCCAGCTCACAGGGCAGGGGTACTCCCGAACAGTACTTC. Translation: CASSQGRGTPEQYF.

The chain has TRBV7-2 and TRBJ2-1, with TRBD1 identical over 10 bases. This CDR3 has 12 amino acids. Germline CDR1 is SGHTA and CDR2 is FQGNSA. V trimming: 4 bases; J trimming: 15 bases; junction bases outside the gene matches: 6. CDR3 nucleotides: TGTGCCAGCAGCTCGCCCGGGACAGGGGTGTTCTTC. Translating it yields CASSSPGTGVFF.

This chain joins TRBV6-5 and TRBJ2-1; 11 nucleotides align to TRBD2. CDR3 size: 16 residues. Germline V gene lookup returns CDR1 MNHEY and CDR2 SVGAGI. Trimming removed 0 bases from V and 8 bases from J; junction bases left unmatched: 6. Here the CDR3 DNA reads TGTGCCAGCAGTTACTCTACTAGCGGGAGAATGGATGAGCAGTTCTTC. Translated: CASSYSTSGRMDEQFF.

V and J are TRBV5-1 and TRBJ1-4; 9 positions match TRBD1. CDR1 is SGHRS, CDR2 YFSETQ, per germline. V trimming: 1 base; J trimming: 2 bases; junction bases outside the gene matches: 3. CDR3 length: 16 amino acids. CDR3: CASSLRGQGTNEKLFF. The CDR3 nucleotides read TGCGCCAGCAGCTTGAGGGGACAGGGCACTAATGAAAAACTGTTTTTT.

V usage is TRBV25-1 and J usage is TRBJ2-1, with 7 bases that match TRBD2. Unmatched junction bases numbered 4, after V lost 6 bases and J lost 5 bases. CDR1 is MGHDK, CDR2 SYGVNS, per germline. The CDR3 covers 13 residues. Here the CDR3 DNA reads TGTGCCAGCAGAGGGACTACTCACAATGAGCAGTTCTTC. Protein product: CASRGTTHNEQFF. Combining the CDR3 with reference TRBV25-1 and TRBJ2-1 gives the whole variable domain EADIYQTPRYLVIGTGKKITLECSQTMGHDKMYWYQQDPGMELHLIHYSYGVNSTEKGDLSSESTVSRIRTEHFPLTLESARPSHTSQYLCASRGTTHNEQFFGPGTRLTVL.

The chain has TRBV5-6 and TRBJ1-2; D not certain. V lost 1 base to trimming and J lost 7 bases, with 8 bases between them. This CDR3 has 12 amino acids. Germline V gene sequence: CDR1 SGHDT, CDR2 YYEEEE. The DNA for the CDR3 is TGTGCCAGCAGCTTGTCTATTACTGGCTACACCTTC. Translation gives CASSLSITGYTF.

The chain has TRBV6-5 and TRBJ1-1, with 10 bases that match TRBD1. Losses at the gene ends were 6 bases for V and 2 bases for J; bases not matched to a gene: 3. CDR3 size: 14 residues. Germline V CDR1 and CDR2: MNHEY, SVGAGI. CDR3 DNA sequence: TGTGCCAGCAGGGGACAGGGGAGAAACACTGAAGCTTTCTTT. The encoded protein is CASRGQGRNTEAFF.

This clone was counted only a few times. V and J are TRBV7-2 and TRBJ2-5; D is perhaps TRBD2 (6 bases). Looked up from germline, CDR1 is SGHTA and CDR2 is FQGNSA. The CDR3 is 16 residues long. V was clipped by 1 base and J by 5 bases, with 17 bases between them. DNA of the CDR3: TGTGCCAGCAGCTTAGTGGGCGGGGTGGGTCAGGAGACCCAGTACTTC. Amino acid sequence: CASSLVGGVGQETQYF. The full variable domain, completed using reference TRBV7-2 and TRBJ2-5, is GAGVSQSPSNKVTEKGKDVELRCDPISGHTALYWYRQSLGQGLEFLIYFQGNSAPDKSGLPSDRFSAERTGGSVSTLTIQRTQQEDSAVYLCASSLVGGVGQETQYFGPGTRLLVL.

In this sample, this clone turned up once. The V call is TRBV18, the J call TRBJ2-1; D is unclear. This CDR3 comprises 13 residues. Germline V gene lookup returns CDR1 KGHSH and CDR2 LQKENI. V was shortened by 3 bases and J by 6 bases, with 9 bases between the two germline ends. CDR3 in DNA: TGTGCCAGCTCACCTGCCTTCGGCAATGAGCAGTTCTTC. It encodes CASSPAFGNEQFF.

There are a few counts of this clone. The V and J genes are TRBV7-2 and TRBJ2-1; D uncertain. Trimming removed 2 bases at V and 0 bases at J, with 8 bases between. Germline assignment: CDR1 SGHTA and CDR2 FQGNSA. The CDR3 covers 15 residues. The CDR3 protein is CASSLSENSYNEQFF. The CDR3 bases are TGTGCCAGCAGCTTATCCGAGAACTCCTACAATGAGCAGTTCTTC.

The chain recombines TRBV3-1 (or the pseudogene TRBV3-2) with TRBJ2-1; the D is unclear. The length of the CDR3 is 16 residues. Deletions cut 0 bases from V and 4 bases from J, with 13 bases between. Germline-derived CDR1 and CDR2 are LGHDT and YNNKEL (reference sequence). CDR3 sequence reads: CASSQDGGAGYNEQFF. Here the CDR3 DNA reads TGTGCCAGCAGCCAAGATGGTGGAGCTGGGTACAATGAGCAGTTCTTC.

This chain joins TRBV14 and TRBJ2-1; D is ambiguous. The CDR3 is 13 residues long. Between the trimmed V and J ends, which lost 2 bases and 7 bases, there was a span of 9 bases. Germline V gene lookup returns CDR1 SGHDN and CDR2 FVKESK. CDR3 DNA sequence: TGTGCCAGCAGCCAACCGTCCGGGAATGAGCAGTTCTTC. This sequence encodes CASSQPSGNEQFF. Drawing the rest from reference TRBV14 and TRBJ2-1, the complete variable domain is EAGVTQFPSHSVIEKGQTVTLRCDPISGHDNLYWYRRVMGKEIKFLLHFVKESKQDESGMPNNRFLAERTGGTYSTLKVQPAELEDSGVYFCASSQPSGNEQFFGPGTRLTVL.

The rearrangement joins TRBV7-2 to TRBJ2-5; the D gene is possibly TRBD2 (6 bases). The CDR3 length is 13 residues. Trimming removed 5 bases from V and 2 bases from J, with 9 bases in between. Per the germline V gene, CDR1 is SGHTA and CDR2 is FQGNSA. The CDR3: CASSPAGQETQYF. CDR3 nucleotide sequence: TGTGCCAGCAGCCCCGCGGGGCAAGAGACCCAGTACTTC.

This clone came up once. V usage is TRBV5-5 and J usage is TRBJ2-1; TRBD2 aligns across 8 bases. V trimming: 0 bases; J trimming: 12 bases; junction bases outside the gene matches: 8. The germline CDR1 and CDR2 sequences are SGHKS and YYEKEE (reference sequence). The CDR3 is made up of 14 amino acids. CDR3 in amino acids: CASSLEGLAYPQFF. The CDR3 nucleotides are TGTGCCAGCAGCTTGGAAGGACTAGCATATCCGCAGTTCTTC.

This clone has a handful of counts. V and J are TRBV5-1 and TRBJ2-6; 8 nucleotides line up with TRBD1. This CDR3 has 20 residues. Germline V gene lookup returns CDR1 SGHRS and CDR2 YFSETQ. With 0 bases clipped from V and 0 bases from J, the junction kept 11 bases outside the gene matches. CDR3 protein: CASSLGGRTGSPSGANVLTF. The CDR3 nucleotides are TGCGCCAGCAGCTTGGGGGGTAGGACAGGGAGTCCCTCTGGGGCCAACGTCCTGACTTTC.

There are a few counts of this clone. This chain links TRBV6-5 with TRBJ1-4; the D gene is possibly TRBD1 (6 bases). Germline CDR1 is MNHEY and CDR2 is SVGAGI. The CDR3 has 15 amino acids. Trimming removed 7 bases from V and 8 bases from J, with 20 bases in between. Here the CDR3 reads CASNADRADREKLFF. DNA for the CDR3: TGTGCCAGCAACGCGGACAGAGCCGATAGGGAAAAACTGTTTTTT.

This chain connects TRBV9 to TRBJ2-5; 9 bases line up with TRBD2. The CDR3 has 16 residues. V trimming: 0 bases; J trimming: 2 bases; junction bases outside the gene matches: 5. The germline gives CDR1 SGDLS, CDR2 YYNGEE. CDR3 in amino acids: CASSVDSSGAQETQYF. The DNA for the CDR3 is TGTGCCAGCAGCGTAGATTCTAGCGGGGCGCAAGAGACCCAGTACTTC.

The genes are TRBV12-5 and TRBJ1-3; D unclear. Trimming took 3 bases from V and 7 from J, leaving 16 bases between them. Germline CDR1 LGHNT, CDR2 FRNRAP. The CDR3 runs 15 residues. CDR3 protein: CASGFRLEPGNTIYF. The DNA for the CDR3 is TGTGCTAGTGGTTTCCGACTCGAGCCCGGGAACACCATATATTTT.

The rearrangement links TRBV10-3 to TRBJ2-7; 8 bases line up with TRBD2. The V gene end was trimmed by 10 bases and the J gene end by 7 bases; junction bases not matched to a gene: 9. CDR1 and CDR2 (germline): ENHRY, SYGVKD. There are 12 residues in the CDR3. CDR3 in amino acids: CATSGGLEEQYF. The CDR3 DNA reads as TGTGCCACGAGCGGGGGCTTGGAAGAGCAGTACTTC.

This CDR3 is CASSLSRTYNEQFF. CDR3 DNA sequence: TGTGCCAGCAGTTTATCCAGGACCTACAATGAGCAGTTCTTC. V is TRBV27 and J is TRBJ2-1; unclear D gene. V was cut by 0 bases and J by 2 bases, with 5 bases left in between. The CDR3 has 14 amino acids. CDR1 is MNHEY and CDR2 is SMNVEV in the germline V gene (reference sequence).